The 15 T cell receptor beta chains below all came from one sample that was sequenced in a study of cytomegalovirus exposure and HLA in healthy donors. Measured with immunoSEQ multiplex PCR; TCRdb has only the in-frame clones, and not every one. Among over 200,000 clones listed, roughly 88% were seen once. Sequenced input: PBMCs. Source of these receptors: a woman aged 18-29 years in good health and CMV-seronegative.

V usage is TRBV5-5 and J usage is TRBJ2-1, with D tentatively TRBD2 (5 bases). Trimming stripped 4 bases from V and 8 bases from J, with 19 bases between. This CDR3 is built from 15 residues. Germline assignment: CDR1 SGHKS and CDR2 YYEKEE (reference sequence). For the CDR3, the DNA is TGTGCCAGCAGCCAAACTAGGGTGGTTTACGATGAGCAGTTCTTC. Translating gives CASSQTRVVYDEQFF. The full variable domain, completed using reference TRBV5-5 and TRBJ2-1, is DAGVTQSPTHLIKTRGQQVTLRCSPISGHKSVSWYQQVLGQGPQFIFQYYEKEERGRGNFPDRFSARQFPNYSSELNVNALLLGDSALYLCASSQTRVVYDEQFFGPGTRLTVL.

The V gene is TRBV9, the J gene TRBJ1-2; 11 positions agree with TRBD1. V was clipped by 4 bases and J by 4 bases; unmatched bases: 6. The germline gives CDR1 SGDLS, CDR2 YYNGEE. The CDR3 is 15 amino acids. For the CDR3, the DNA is TGTGCCAGCAGCCCCGGGGGACAGGGGGGCTATGGCTACACCTTC. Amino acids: CASSPGGQGGYGYTF.

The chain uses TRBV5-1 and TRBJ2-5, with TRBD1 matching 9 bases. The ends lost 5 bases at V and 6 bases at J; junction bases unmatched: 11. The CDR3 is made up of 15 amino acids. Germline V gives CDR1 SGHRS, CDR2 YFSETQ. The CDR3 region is CASRPTGGYEKTQYF. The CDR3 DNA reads TGCGCCAGCAGACCAACAGGGGGCTATGAAAAGACCCAGTACTTC.

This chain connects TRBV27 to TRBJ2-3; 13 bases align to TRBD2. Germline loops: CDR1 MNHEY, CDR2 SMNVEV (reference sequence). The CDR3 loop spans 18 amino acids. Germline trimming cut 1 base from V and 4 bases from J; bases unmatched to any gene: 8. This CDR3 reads CASSLYRTSGRVADTQYF. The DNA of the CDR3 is TGTGCCAGCAGTTTATATCGGACTAGCGGGAGAGTAGCAGATACGCAGTATTTT.

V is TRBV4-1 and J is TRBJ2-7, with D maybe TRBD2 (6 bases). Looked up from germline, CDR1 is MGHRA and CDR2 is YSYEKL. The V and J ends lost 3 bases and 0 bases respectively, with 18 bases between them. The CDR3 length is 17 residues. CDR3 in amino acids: CASSHRSGDSGSYEQYF. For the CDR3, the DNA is TGCGCCAGCAGCCACCGGTCTGGGGACTCGGGCTCCTACGAGCAGTACTTC.

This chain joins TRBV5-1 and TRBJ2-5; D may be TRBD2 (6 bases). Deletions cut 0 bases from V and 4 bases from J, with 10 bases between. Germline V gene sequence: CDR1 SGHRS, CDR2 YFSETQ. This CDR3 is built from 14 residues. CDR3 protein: CASSLDAGLETQYF. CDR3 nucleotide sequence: TGCGCCAGCAGCTTGGACGCGGGATTAGAGACCCAGTACTTC.

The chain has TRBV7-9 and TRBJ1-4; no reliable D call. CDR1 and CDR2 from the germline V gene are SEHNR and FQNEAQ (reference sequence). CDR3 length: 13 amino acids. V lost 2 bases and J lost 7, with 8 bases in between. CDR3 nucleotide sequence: TGTGCCAGCAGCTTACCCCTCTCTGAAAAACTGTTTTTT. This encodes CASSLPLSEKLFF.

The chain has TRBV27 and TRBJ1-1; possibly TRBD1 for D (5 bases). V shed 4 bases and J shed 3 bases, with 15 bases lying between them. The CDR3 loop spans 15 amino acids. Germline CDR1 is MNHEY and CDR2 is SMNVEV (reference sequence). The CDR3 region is CASSSLWGEDTEAFF. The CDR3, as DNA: TGTGCCAGCAGTTCCCTCTGGGGGGAGGACACTGAAGCTTTCTTT.

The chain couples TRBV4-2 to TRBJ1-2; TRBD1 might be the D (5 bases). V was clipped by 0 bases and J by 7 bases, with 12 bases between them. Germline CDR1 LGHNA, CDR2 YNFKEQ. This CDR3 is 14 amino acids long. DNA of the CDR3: TGTGCCAGCAGCCAAGATGGGGGGGTGCCTGGCTACACCTTC. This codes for CASSQDGGVPGYTF.

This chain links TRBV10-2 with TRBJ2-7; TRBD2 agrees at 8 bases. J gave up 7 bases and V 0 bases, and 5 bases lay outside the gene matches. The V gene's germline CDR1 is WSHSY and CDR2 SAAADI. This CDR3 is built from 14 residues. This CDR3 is CASSESAGGWEQYF. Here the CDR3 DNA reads TGCGCCAGCAGTGAGTCGGCGGGAGGTTGGGAGCAGTACTTC.

Here the CDR3 reads CASSYGASGSTDTQYF. The CDR3 DNA reads as TGTGCCAGCAGTTACGGGGCTAGCGGGAGCACAGATACGCAGTATTTT. The chain has TRBV6-5 and TRBJ2-3; 8 bases are shared with TRBD2. The CDR3 runs to 16 residues. Germline loops: CDR1 MNHEY, CDR2 SVGAGI. V shed 2 bases and J 0 bases; nucleotides not matched to a gene: 4.

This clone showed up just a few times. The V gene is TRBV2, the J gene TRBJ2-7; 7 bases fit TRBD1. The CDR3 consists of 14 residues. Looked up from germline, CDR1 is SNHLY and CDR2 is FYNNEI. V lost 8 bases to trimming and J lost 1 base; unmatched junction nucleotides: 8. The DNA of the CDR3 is TGTGCCAGCGGACCGGACAGGACGTCCTACGAGCAGTACTTC. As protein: CASGPDRTSYEQYF. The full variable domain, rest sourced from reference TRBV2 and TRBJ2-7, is EPEVTQTPSHQVTQMGQEVILRCVPISNHLYFYWYRQILGQKVEFLVSFYNNEISEKSEIFDDQFSVERPDGSNFTLKIRSTKLEDSAMYFCASGPDRTSYEQYFGPGTRLTVT.

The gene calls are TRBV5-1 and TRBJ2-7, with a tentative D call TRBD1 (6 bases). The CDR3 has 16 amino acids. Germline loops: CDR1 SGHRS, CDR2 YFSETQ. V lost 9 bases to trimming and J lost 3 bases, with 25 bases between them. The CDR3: CAIRTAENIPSYEQYF. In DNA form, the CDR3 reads TGCGCCATCCGGACAGCCGAAAACATCCCAAGCTACGAGCAGTACTTC.

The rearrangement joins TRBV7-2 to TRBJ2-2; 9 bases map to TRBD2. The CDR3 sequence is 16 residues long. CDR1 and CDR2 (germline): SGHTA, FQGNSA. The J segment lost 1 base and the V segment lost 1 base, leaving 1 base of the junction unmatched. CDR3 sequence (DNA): TGTGCCAGCAGCTTAGGACTAGCGGTGAACACCGGGGAGCTGTTTTTT. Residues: CASSLGLAVNTGELFF. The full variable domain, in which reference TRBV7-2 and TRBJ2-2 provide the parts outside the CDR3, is GAGVSQSPSNKVTEKGKDVELRCDPISGHTALYWYRQSLGQGLEFLIYFQGNSAPDKSGLPSDRFSAERTGGSVSTLTIQRTQQEDSAVYLCASSLGLAVNTGELFFGEGSRLTVL.

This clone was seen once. This chain's CDR3 is CASSPTGDGYTF. The CDR3 bases are TGTGCCAGCTCACCAACAGGGGATGGCTACACCTTC. This sequence joins TRBV18 and TRBJ1-2; 7 nucleotides agree with TRBD1. From germline, CDR1 is KGHSH and CDR2 LQKENI. The CDR3 is 12 residues long. The V segment lost 2 bases and the J segment 6 bases; nucleotides outside the gene matches: 0.